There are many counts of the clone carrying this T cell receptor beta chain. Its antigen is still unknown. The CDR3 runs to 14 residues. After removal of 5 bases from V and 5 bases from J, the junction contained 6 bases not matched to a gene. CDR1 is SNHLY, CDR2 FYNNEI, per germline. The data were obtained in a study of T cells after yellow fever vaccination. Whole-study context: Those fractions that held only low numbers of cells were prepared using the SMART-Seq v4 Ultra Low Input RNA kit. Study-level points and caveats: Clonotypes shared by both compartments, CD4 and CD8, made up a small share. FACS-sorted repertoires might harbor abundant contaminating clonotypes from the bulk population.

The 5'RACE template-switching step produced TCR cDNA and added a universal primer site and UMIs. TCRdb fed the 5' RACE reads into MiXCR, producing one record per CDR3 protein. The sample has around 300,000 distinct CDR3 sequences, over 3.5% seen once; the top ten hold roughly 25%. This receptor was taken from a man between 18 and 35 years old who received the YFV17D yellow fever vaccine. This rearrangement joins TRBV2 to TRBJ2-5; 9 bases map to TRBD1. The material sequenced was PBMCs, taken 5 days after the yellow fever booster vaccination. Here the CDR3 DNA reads TGTGCCAGCAGTCTCCAGACAGGGGGGGAGACCCAGTACTTC. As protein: CASSLQTGGETQYF.